This TCR beta chain was captured in a study of blood T cell repertoires in COVID-19. Looked up from germline, CDR1 is SQVTM and CDR2 is ANQGSEA. Between the trimmed V and J ends, which lost 5 bases and 5 bases, there was a span of 12 bases. CDR3 length equals 13 residues. Only in-frame clones appear in the TCRdb table, and some are missing; sequencing was by immunoSEQ multiplex PCR. This sample has around 82,000 clones, with more than 80% found just once. The gene calls are TRBV29-1 and TRBJ2-2; the D gene is possibly TRBD1 (5 bases). The sequencing input was peripheral blood. This receptor was obtained from a human donor in a cohort sampled during active COVID-19. CDR3 loop: CSVRGSGTGELFF. The CDR3 coding sequence is TGCAGCGTTAGGGGATCAGGGACCGGGGAGCTGTTTTTT.